This TCR beta chain was recorded in a study of T cell responses to AZD1222 COVID-19 vaccine. Study results and limitations: With two AZD1222 doses given, Spike-specific TCR breadth and depth both rose. At baseline, seropositivity was found in only a handful of AZD1222 recipients. Vaccine-associated CD4 TCRs spanned spike, dominant at 160-218 and 743-854. Females outnumbered males among donors, who were mostly white British; clonal diversity was possibly underestimated.

About this clone: Its specificity is unknown.

V was clipped by 5 bases and J by 0 bases, with 10 bases between them. The CDR3 covers 15 residues. The V gene's germline CDR1 is MNHEY and CDR2 SMNVEV (reference sequence). Some clones are missing from TCRdb's copy, which holds only in-frame ones; the method was immunoSEQ multiplex PCR. The repertoire holds more than 140,000 clones, with approximately 88% as singletons. This receptor was identified in an adult in good health. Here the sequenced sample was peripheral blood, taken on day 0 of AZD1222 vaccination. The gene calls are TRBV27 and TRBJ1-4; D is unclear. CDR3 region: CASSTLGATNEKLFF. The CDR3 nucleotides read TGTGCCAGCAGTACCCTTGGGGCAACTAATGAAAAACTGTTTTTT.